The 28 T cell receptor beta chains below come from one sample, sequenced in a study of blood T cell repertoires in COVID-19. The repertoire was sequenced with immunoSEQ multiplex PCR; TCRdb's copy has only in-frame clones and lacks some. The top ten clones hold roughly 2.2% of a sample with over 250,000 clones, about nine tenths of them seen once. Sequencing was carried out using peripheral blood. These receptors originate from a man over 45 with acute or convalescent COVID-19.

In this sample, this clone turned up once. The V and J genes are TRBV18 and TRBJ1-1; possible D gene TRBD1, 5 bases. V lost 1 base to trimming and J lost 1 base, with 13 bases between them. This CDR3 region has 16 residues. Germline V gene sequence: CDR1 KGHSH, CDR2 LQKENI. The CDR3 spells CASSPQDTTTNTEAFF. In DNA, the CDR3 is TGTGCCAGCTCACCACAGGACACGACAACGAACACTGAAGCTTTCTTT.

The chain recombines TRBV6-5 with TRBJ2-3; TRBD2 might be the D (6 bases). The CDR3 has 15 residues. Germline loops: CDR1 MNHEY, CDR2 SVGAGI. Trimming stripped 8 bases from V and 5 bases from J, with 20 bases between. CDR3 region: CASRQMGGVGDTQYF. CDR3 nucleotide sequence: TGTGCCAGCCGGCAGATGGGCGGGGTAGGAGATACGCAGTATTTT.

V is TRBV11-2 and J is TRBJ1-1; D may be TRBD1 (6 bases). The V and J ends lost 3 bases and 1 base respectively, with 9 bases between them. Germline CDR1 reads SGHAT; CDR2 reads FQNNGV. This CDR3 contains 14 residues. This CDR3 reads CASSFGQPNTEAFF. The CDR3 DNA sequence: TGTGCCAGCAGCTTCGGACAGCCGAACACTGAAGCTTTCTTT.

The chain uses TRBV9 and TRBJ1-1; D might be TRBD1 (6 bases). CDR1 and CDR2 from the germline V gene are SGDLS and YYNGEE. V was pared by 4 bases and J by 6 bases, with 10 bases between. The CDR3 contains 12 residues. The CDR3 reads CASSPTGSEAFF. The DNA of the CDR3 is TGTGCCAGCAGCCCTACAGGGTCTGAAGCTTTCTTT.

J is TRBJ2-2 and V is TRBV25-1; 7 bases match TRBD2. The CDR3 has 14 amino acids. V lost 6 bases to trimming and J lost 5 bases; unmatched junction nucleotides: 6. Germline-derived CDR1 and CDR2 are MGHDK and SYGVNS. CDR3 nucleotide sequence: TGTGCCAGCAGCCCAAGGGAGGGGACCGGGGAGCTGTTTTTT. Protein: CASSPREGTGELFF.

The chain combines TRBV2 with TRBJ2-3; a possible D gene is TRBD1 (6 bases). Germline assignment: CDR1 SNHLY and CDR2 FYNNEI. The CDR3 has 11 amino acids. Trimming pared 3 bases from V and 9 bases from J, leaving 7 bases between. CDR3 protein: CASSDRGTQYF. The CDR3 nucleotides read TGTGCCAGCAGTGACAGGGGAACGCAGTATTTT. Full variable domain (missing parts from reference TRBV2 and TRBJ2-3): EPEVTQTPSHQVTQMGQEVILRCVPISNHLYFYWYRQILGQKVEFLVSFYNNEISEKSEIFDDQFSVERPDGSNFTLKIRSTKLEDSAMYFCASSDRGTQYFGPGTRLTVL.

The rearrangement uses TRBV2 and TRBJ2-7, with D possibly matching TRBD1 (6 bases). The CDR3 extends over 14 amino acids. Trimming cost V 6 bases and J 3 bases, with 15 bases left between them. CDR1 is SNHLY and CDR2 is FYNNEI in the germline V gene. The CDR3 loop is CASSVQGVDYEQYF. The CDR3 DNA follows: TGTGCCAGCAGCGTACAGGGAGTGGACTACGAGCAGTACTTC.

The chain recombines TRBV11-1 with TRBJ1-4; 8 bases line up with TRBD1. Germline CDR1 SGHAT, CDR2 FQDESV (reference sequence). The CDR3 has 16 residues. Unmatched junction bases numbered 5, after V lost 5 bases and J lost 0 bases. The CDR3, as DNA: TGTGCCAGCAGCGGACAGGGACTCGCAACTAATGAAAAACTGTTTTTT. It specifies CASSGQGLATNEKLFF. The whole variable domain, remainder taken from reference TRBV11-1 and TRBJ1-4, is EAEVAQSPRYKITEKSQAVAFWCDPISGHATLYWYRQILGQGPELLVQFQDESVVDDSQLPKDRFSAERLKGVDSTLKIQPAELGDSAMYLCASSGQGLATNEKLFFGSGTQLSVL.

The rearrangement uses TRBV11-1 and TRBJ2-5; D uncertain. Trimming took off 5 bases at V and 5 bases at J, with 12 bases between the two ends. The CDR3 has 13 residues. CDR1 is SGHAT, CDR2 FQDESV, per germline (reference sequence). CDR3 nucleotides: TGTGCCAGCAGCCTCTCGAGATTGGAGACCCAGTACTTC. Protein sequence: CASSLSRLETQYF.

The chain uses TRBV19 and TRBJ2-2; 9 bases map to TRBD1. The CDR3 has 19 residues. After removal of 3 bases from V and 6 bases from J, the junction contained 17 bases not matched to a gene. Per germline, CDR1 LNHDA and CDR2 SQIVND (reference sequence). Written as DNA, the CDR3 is TGTGCCAGTAGTATGGACAGGGGAGGGTTACGACGTATGGCCGGGGAGCTGTTTTTT. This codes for CASSMDRGGLRRMAGELFF.

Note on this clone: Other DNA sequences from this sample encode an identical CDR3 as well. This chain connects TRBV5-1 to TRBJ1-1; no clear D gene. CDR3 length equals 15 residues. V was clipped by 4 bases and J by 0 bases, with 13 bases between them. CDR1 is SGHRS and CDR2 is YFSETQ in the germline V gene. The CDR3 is CASSPREGLNTEAFF. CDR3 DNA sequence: TGCGCCAGCAGCCCCCGGGAAGGGTTGAACACTGAAGCTTTCTTT.

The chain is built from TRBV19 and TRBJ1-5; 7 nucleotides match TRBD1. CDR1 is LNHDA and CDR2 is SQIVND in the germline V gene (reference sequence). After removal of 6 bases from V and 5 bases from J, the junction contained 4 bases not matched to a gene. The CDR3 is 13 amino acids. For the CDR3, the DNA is TGTGCCAGTAGGGGACAGTGGGATCAGCCCCAGCATTTT. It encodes CASRGQWDQPQHF.

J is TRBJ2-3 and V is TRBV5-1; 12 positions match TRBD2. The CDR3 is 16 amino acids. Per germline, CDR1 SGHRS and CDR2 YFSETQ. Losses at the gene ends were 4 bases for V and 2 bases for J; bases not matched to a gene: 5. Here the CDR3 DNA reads TGCGCCAGCAGCGATCTAGCGGGGGGGCTCACAGATACGCAGTATTTT. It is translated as CASSDLAGGLTDTQYF.

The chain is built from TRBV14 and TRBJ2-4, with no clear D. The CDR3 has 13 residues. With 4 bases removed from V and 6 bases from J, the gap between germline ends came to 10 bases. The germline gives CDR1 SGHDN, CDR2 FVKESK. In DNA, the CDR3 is TGTGCCAGCAGCCTTGGCCTGCTAAACATTCAGTACTTC. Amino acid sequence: CASSLGLLNIQYF.

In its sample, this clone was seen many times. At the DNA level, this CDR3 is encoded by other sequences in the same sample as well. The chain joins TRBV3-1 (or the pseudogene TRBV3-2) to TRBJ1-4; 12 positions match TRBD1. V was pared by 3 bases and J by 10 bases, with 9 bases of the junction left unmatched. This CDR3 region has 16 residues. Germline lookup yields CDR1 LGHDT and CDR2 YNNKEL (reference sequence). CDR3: CASSQDRDRGRVKLFF. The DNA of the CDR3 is TGTGCCAGCAGCCAGGACCGGGACAGGGGGCGCGTAAAACTGTTTTTT.

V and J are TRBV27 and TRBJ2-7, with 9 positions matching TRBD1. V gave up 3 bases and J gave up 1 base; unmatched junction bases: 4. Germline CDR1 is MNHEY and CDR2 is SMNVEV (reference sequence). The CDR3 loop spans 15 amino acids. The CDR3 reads CASSFRDRVSYEQYF. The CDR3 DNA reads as TGTGCCAGCAGTTTCCGGGACAGGGTTTCCTACGAGCAGTACTTC.

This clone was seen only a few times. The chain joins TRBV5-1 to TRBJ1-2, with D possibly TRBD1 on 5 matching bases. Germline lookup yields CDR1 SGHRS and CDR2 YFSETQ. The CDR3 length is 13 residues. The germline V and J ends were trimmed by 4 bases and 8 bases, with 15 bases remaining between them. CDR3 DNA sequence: TGCGCCAGCAGCCCCCCCCAGGGAAGGGGCTACACCTTC. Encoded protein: CASSPPQGRGYTF.

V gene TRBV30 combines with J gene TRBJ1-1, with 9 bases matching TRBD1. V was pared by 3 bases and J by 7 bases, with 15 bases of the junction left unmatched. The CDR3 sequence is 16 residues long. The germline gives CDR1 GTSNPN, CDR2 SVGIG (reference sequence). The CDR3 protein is CAWSVATGGREGEAFF. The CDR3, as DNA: TGTGCCTGGAGCGTCGCGACAGGGGGTCGGGAAGGTGAAGCTTTCTTT. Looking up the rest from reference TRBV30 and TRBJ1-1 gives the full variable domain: SQTIHQWPATLVQPVGSPLSLECTVEGTSNPNLYWYRQAAGRGLQLLFYSVGIGQISSEVPQNLSASRPQDRQFILSSKKLLLSDSGFYLCAWSVATGGREGEAFFGQGTRLTVV.

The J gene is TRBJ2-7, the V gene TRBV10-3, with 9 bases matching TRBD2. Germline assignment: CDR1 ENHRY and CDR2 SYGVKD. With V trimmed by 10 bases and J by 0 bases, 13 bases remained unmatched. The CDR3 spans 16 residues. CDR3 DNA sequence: TGTGCCACCATGGCTTTAGGCGGGGGGGCCTCCTACGAGCAGTACTTC. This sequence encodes CATMALGGGASYEQYF.

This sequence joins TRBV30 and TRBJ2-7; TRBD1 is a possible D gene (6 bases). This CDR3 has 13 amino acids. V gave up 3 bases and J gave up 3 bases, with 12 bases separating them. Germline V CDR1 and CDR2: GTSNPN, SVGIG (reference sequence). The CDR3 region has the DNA TGTGCCTGGAGCCCCCAGGGGAACTACGAGCAGTACTTC. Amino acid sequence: CAWSPQGNYEQYF.

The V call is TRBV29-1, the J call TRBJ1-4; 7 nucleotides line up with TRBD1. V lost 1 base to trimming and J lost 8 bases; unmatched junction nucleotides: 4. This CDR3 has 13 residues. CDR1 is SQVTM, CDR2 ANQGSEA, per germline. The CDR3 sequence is CSVEVNRGEKLFF. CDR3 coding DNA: TGCAGCGTTGAAGTTAACAGGGGCGAAAAACTGTTTTTT.

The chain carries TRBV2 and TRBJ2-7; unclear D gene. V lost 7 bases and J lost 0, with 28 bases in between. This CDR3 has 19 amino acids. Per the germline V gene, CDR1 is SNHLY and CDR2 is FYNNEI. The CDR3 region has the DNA TGTGCCAGCACGTCCTTCTCTGGCCTTCTTATACCCAGCTCCTACGAGCAGTACTTC. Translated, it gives CASTSFSGLLIPSSYEQYF.

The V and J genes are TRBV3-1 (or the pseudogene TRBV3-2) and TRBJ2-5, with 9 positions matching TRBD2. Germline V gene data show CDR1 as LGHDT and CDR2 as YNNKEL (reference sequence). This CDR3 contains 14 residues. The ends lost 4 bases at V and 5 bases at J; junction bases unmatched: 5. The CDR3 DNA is TGTGCCAGCAGCCTGCGGGGGGGCGGGGAGACCCAGTACTTC. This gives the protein CASSLRGGGETQYF.

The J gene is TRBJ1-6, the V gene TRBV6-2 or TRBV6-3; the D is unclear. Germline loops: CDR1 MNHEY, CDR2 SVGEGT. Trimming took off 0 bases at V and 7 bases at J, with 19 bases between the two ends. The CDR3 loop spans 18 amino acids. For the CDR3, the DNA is TGTGCCAGCAGTTACTCACCCTGGGTAGCCCAGAAGAATTCACCCCTCCACTTT. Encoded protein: CASSYSPWVAQKNSPLHF.

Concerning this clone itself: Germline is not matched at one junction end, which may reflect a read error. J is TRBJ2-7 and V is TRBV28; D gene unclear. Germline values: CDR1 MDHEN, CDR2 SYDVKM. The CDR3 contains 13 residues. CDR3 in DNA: TGTGCCAGCAGAACCCAGGTCTCCCACGAGCAGTACTTC. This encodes CASRTQVSHEQYF.

In DNA form, the CDR3 reads TGTGCCAGCAAAATGCAGGGGGTCGGCTATGGCTACACCTTC. Translated: CASKMQGVGYGYTF. The chain couples TRBV27 to TRBJ1-2; the match to TRBD1 covers 7 bases. Unmatched junction bases numbered 9, after V lost 7 bases and J lost 4 bases. CDR3 length: 14 residues. The V gene's germline CDR1 is MNHEY and CDR2 SMNVEV (reference sequence).

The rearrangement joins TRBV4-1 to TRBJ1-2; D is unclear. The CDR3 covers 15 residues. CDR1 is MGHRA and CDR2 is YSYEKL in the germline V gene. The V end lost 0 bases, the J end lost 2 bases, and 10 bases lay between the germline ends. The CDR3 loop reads CASSQDRAGNYGYTF. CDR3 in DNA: TGCGCCAGCAGCCAAGACCGGGCGGGAAACTATGGCTACACCTTC.

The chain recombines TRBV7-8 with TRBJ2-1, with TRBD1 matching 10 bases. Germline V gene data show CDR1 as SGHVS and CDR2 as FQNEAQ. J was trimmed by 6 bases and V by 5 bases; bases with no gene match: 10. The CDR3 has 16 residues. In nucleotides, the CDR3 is TGTGCCAGCAGCATCACCGGGACAGGGGTTGGCAATGAGCAGTTCTTC. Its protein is CASSITGTGVGNEQFF.